This T cell receptor beta chain stems from a study of shared clonotypes between healthy human individuals. As regards this clone: Its antigen is as yet unknown.

The trim removed 3 bases at V and 5 bases at J, leaving 12 bases unmatched. The CDR3 runs 16 residues. Germline V gene data show CDR1 as SGHNT and CDR2 as YYREEE (reference sequence). Profiled with immunoSEQ multiplex PCR; TCRdb holds only in-frame clones, not every one. Of 2 million to 2.5 million clones in the sample, under 97% are singletons; the top ten hold 0.13%. Points from the study as a whole: Depth was large, yet rarefaction showed that sorted-subset sequencing was incomplete. Richness estimates generally favored naive over memory subsets. Shared across a few donors were 5% to 6% of the naive CD4 clonotypes. The low donor count limited represented genetic and exposure-history diversity.

The source of this sequence is a man between 18 and 35 years old in good health. This sequence joins TRBV5-4 and TRBJ2-3, with 7 bases lining up with TRBD2. What was sequenced was naive CD4+ T cells sorted from blood. Sample subset: CD45RA+ positively selected. DNA for the CDR3: TGTGCCAGCAGCTCCCAAGCAGCGGGAACAGGAGATACGCAGTATTTT. Translation gives CASSSQAAGTGDTQYF.